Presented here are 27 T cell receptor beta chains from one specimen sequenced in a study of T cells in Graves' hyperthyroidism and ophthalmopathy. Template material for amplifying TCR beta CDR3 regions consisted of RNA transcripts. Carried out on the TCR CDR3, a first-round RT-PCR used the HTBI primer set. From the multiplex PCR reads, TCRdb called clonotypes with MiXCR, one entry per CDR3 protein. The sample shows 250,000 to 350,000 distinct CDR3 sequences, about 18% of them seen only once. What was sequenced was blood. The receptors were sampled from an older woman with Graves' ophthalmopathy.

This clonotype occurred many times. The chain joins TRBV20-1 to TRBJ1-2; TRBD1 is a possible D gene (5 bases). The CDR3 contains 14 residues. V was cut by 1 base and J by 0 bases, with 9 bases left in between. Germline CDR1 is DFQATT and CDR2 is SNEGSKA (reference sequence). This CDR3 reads CSARVGAANYGYTF. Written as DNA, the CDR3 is TGCAGTGCTAGAGTCGGGGCAGCTAACTATGGCTACACCTTC.

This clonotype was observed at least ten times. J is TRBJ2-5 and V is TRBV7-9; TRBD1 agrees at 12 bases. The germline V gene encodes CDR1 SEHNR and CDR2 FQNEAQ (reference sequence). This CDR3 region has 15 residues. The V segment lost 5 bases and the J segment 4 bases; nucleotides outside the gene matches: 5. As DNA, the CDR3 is TGTGCCAGCAGCGGAGGGACAGGGGGCAGAGAGACCCAGTACTTC. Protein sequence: CASSGGTGGRETQYF.

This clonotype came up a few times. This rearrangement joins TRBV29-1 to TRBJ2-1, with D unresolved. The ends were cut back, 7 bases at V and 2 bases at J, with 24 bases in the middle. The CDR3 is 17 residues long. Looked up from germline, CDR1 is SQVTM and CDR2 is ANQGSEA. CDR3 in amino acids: CSGTVYAAVGAYNEQFF. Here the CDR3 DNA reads TGCAGCGGAACGGTTTATGCGGCAGTCGGAGCCTACAATGAGCAGTTCTTC.

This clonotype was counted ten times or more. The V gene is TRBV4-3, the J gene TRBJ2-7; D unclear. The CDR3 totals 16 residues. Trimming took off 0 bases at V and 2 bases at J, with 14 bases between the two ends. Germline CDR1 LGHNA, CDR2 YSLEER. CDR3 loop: CASSQDWLQTPYEQYF. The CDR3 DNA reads TGCGCCAGCAGCCAAGATTGGTTACAGACACCCTACGAGCAGTACTTC.

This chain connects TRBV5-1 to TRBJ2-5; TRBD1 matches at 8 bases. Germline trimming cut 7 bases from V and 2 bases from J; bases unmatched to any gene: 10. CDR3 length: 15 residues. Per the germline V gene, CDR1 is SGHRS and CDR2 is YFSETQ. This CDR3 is CASRGQGRAQETQYF. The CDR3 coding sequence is TGCGCCAGCCGCGGACAGGGAAGGGCGCAAGAGACCCAGTACTTC.

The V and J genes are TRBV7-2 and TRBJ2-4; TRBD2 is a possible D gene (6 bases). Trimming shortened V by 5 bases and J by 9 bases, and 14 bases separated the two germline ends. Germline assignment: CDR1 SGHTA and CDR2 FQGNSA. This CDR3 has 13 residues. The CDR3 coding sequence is TGTGCCAGCAGCACGCGACTAGGTGGCATTCAGTACTTC. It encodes CASSTRLGGIQYF.

The DNA of the CDR3 is TGCAGCGCCGGGACAGCCGTCATGAGGGAGACCCAGTACTTC. Its protein product is CSAGTAVMRETQYF. The chain combines TRBV29-1 with TRBJ2-5; the match to TRBD1 covers 7 bases. This CDR3 comprises 14 residues. Germline V gives CDR1 SQVTM, CDR2 ANQGSEA. V lost 7 bases and J lost 5; bases outside the gene matches: 13. Supplemented by reference TRBV29-1 and TRBJ2-5, the full variable domain reads SAVISQKPSRDICQRGTSLTIQCQVDSQVTMMFWYRQQPGQSLTLIATANQGSEATYESGFVIDKFPISRPNLTFSTLTVSNMSPEDSSIYLCSAGTAVMRETQYFGPGTRLLVL.

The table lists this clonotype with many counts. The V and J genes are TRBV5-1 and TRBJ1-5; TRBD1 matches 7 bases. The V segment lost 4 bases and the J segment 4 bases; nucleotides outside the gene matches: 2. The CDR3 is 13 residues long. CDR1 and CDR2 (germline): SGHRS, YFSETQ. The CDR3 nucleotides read TGCGCCAGCAGCACGGGACAGAATCAGCCCCAGCATTTT. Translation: CASSTGQNQPQHF.

The CDR3 bases are TGTGCCAGTAGTATCCTAACCGGGAGGAATAGCAATCAGCCCCAGCATTTT. Protein: CASSILTGRNSNQPQHF. The chain carries TRBV19 and TRBJ1-5, with D hard to call. From germline, CDR1 is LNHDA and CDR2 SQIVND (reference sequence). V gave up 3 bases and J gave up 0 bases, with 15 bases separating them. This CDR3 has 17 residues.

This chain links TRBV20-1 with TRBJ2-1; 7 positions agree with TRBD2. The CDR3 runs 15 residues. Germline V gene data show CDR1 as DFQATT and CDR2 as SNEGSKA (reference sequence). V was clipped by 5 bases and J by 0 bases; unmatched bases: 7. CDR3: CSAWASGSSYNEQFF. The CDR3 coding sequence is TGCAGTGCTTGGGCTAGCGGAAGCTCCTACAATGAGCAGTTCTTC.

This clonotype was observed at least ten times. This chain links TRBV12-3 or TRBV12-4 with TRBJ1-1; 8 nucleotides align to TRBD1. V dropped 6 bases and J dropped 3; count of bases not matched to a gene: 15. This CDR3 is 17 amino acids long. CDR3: CASSNDRGFGLDTEAFF. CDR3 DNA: TGTGCCAGCAGCAATGACAGGGGATTCGGGCTGGACACTGAAGCTTTCTTT.

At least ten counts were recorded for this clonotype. CDR3 sequence: CASSLANRPPYEQYF. CDR3 coding DNA: TGTGCCAGCAGTTTAGCTAACAGACCGCCTTACGAGCAGTACTTC. V is TRBV12-3 or TRBV12-4 and J is TRBJ2-7; D uncertain. The CDR3 is made up of 15 amino acids. V lost 0 bases to trimming and J lost 4 bases, with 13 bases between them.

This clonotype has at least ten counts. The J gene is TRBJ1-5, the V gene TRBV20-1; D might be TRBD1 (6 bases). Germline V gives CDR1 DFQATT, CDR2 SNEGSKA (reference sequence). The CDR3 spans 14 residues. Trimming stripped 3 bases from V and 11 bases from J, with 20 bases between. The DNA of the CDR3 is TGCAGTGCTAGCAAGACAGGCGCCGGGGCGTCCCAGCATTTT. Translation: CSASKTGAGASQHF.

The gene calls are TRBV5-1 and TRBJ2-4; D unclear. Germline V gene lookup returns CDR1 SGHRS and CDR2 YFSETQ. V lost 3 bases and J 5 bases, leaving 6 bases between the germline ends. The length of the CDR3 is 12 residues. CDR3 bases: TGCGCCAGCAGCTCGGGCCAAAACATTCAGTACTTC. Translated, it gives CASSSGQNIQYF.

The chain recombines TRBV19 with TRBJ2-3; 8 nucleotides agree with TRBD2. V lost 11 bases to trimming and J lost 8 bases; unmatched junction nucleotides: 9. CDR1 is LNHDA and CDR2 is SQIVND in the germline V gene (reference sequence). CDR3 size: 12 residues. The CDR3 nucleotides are TGTGCCGTGGCGGGAGGATTGGGTACGCAGTATTTT. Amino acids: CAVAGGLGTQYF.

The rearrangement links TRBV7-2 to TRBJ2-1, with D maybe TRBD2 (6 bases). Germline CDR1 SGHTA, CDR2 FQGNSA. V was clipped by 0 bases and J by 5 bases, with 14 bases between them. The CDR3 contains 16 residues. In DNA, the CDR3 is TGTGCCAGCAGCTTAGCTGGGGGACTGACCCACAATGAGCAGTTCTTC. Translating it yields CASSLAGGLTHNEQFF.

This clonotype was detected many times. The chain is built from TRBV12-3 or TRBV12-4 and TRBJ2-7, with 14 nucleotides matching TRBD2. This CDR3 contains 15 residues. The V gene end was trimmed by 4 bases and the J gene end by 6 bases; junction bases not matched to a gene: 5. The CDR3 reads CASSSGLAGEGEQYF. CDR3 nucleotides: TGTGCCAGCAGTTCGGGACTAGCGGGAGAAGGCGAGCAGTACTTC.

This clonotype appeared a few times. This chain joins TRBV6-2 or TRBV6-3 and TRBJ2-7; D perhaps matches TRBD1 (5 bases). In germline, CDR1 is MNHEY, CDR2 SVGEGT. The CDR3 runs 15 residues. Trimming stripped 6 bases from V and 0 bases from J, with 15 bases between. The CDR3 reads CASSPRTPRSYEQYF. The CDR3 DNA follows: TGTGCCAGCAGCCCCCGGACACCCCGCTCCTACGAGCAGTACTTC.

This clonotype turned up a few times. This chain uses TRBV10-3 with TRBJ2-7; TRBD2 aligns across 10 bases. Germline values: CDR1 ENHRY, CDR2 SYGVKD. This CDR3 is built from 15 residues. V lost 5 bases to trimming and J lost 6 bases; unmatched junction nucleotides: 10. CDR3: CAISQTSGGAGEQYF. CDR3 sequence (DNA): TGTGCCATCAGTCAAACGAGCGGGGGGGCCGGCGAGCAGTACTTC.

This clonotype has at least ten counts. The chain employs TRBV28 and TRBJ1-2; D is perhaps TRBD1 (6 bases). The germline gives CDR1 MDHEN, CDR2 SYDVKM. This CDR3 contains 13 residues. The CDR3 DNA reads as TGTTCTTCCGGGACACCCCAGGCATATGGCTACACCTTC. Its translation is CSSGTPQAYGYTF.

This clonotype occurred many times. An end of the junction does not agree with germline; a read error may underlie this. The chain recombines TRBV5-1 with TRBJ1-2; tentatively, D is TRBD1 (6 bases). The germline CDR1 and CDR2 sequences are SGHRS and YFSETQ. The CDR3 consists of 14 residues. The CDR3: CASTQDSSKYGYTF. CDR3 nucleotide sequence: TGCGCCAGCACACAGGACAGCTCTAAGTATGGCTACACCTTC.

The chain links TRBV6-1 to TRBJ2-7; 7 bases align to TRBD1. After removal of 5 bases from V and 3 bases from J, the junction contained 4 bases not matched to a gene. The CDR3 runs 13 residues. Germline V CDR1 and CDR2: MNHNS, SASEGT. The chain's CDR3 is CASSTGQNYEQYF. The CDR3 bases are TGTGCCAGCAGTACGGGACAGAACTACGAGCAGTACTTC.

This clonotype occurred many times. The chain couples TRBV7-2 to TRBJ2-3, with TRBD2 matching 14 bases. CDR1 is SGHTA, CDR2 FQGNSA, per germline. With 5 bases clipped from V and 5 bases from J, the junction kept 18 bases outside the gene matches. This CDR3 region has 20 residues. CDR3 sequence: CASSLLRGTSGSKRLDTQYF. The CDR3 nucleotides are TGTGCCAGCAGCCTCCTCCGCGGGACTAGCGGGAGCAAGCGACTAGATACGCAGTATTTT.

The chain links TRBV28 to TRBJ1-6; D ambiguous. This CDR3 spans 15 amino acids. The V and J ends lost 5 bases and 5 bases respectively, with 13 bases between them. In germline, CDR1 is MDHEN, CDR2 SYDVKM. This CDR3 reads CASSSGRRDNSPLHF. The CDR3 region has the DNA TGTGCCAGCAGTAGCGGCAGGAGAGATAATTCACCCCTCCACTTT.

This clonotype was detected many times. The CDR3: CASSVGGVRGTEAFF. The DNA of the CDR3 is TGTGCCAGCAGCGTAGGTGGGGTAAGGGGCACTGAAGCTTTCTTT. The V gene is TRBV9, the J gene TRBJ1-1, with D perhaps matching TRBD1 (5 bases). CDR3 length: 15 amino acids. Trimming left V 0 bases short and J 4 bases short, with 13 bases between. Per germline, CDR1 SGDLS and CDR2 YYNGEE.

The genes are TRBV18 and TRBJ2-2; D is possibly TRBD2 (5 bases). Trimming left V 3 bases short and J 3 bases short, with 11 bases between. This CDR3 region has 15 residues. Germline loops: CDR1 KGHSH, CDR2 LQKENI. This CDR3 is CASSPNIGDTGELFF. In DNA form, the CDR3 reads TGTGCCAGCTCACCTAACATCGGGGACACCGGGGAGCTGTTTTTT.

CDR3 loop: CSASQLGGNTIYF. CDR3 coding DNA: TGCAGTGCTAGTCAGCTGGGAGGAAACACCATATATTTT. The rearrangement links TRBV20-1 to TRBJ1-3; D is unresolved. Germline lookup yields CDR1 DFQATT and CDR2 SNEGSKA (reference sequence). This CDR3 is built from 13 residues. V was shortened by 3 bases and J by 4 bases, with 10 bases between the two germline ends.